Each of the 18 T cell receptor beta chains below was sequenced from the same sample in a study of cytomegalovirus exposure and HLA in healthy donors (dated by TCRdb to about 2017). The library was produced with the immunoSEQ multiplex PCR assay. Entries here come from immuneACCESS through TCRdb and include only in-frame sequences with V and J called. Some clones fail to appear in such tables; in the studies checked, an unresolved V gene covers under half of the shortfall, and the cause of the remainder is unknown. The sample has 70,000 or so clones on record, around 93% of them singletons. Roughly 1% of the sample is taken by the ten largest. Specimen: PBMCs. The receptors here all came from a young woman in good health and CMV-seronegative.

J is TRBJ1-2 and V is TRBV29-1; no clear D gene. This CDR3 contains 14 residues. Trimming removed 4 bases from V and 1 base from J, with 13 bases in between. CDR1 is SQVTM and CDR2 is ANQGSEA in the germline V gene. The CDR3 protein is CSVGVWEYNYGYTF. CDR3 bases: TGCAGCGTTGGCGTCTGGGAGTATAACTATGGCTACACCTTC.

The chain recombines TRBV4-2 with TRBJ2-1; 8 positions agree with TRBD2. Per germline, CDR1 LGHNA and CDR2 YNFKEQ. After removal of 2 bases from V and 8 bases from J, the junction contained 17 bases not matched to a gene. The CDR3 extends over 18 amino acids. The chain's CDR3 is CASSQLLNAQREWDEQFF. The CDR3 DNA follows: TGTGCCAGCAGCCAACTCCTCAACGCGCAGCGGGAGTGGGATGAGCAGTTCTTC.

This chain connects TRBV11-2 to TRBJ1-6; D is unresolved. V lost 2 bases and J lost 2, with 4 bases in between. Germline V gene lookup returns CDR1 SGHAT and CDR2 FQNNGV. The CDR3 runs to 14 residues. The CDR3 region is CASSLSTYNSPLHF. CDR3 sequence (DNA): TGTGCCAGCAGCTTATCCACCTATAATTCACCCCTCCACTTT.

This rearrangement joins TRBV7-6 to TRBJ2-1; 10 nucleotides agree with TRBD2. Germline V lookup: CDR1 SGHVS, CDR2 FNYEAQ. Trimming cost V 3 bases and J 10 bases; bases outside gene matches: 6. The CDR3 extends over 14 amino acids. CDR3 protein: CASSLSGGAIEQFF. CDR3 bases: TGTGCCAGCAGCTTGAGCGGGGGGGCAATCGAGCAGTTCTTC. Using reference TRBV7-6 and TRBJ2-1 for the parts outside the CDR3, the full variable domain is GAGVSQSPRYKVTKRGQDVALRCDPISGHVSLYWYRQALGQGPEFLTYFNYEAQQDKSGLPNDRFSAERPEGSISTLTIQRTEQRDSAMYRCASSLSGGAIEQFFGPGTRLTVL.

V and J are TRBV4-3 and TRBJ1-1; 12 positions agree with TRBD1. Trimming took 0 bases from V and 7 from J; bases not matched to a gene: 3. Germline V gene data show CDR1 as LGHNA and CDR2 as YSLEER. The CDR3 runs to 15 residues. The CDR3 sequence: CASSQDRDRGLEAFF. The DNA of the CDR3 is TGCGCCAGCAGCCAAGATAGGGACAGGGGGCTTGAAGCTTTCTTT.

The gene calls are TRBV9 and TRBJ2-2, with D tentatively TRBD2 (5 bases). Germline V gene lookup returns CDR1 SGDLS and CDR2 YYNGEE. V lost 5 bases and J 7 bases, leaving 12 bases between the germline ends. The length of the CDR3 is 13 residues. The CDR3 nucleotides read TGTGCCAGCAGTTTGGGCGAGGGCGGGGAGCTGTTTTTT. Its protein product is CASSLGEGGELFF.

The V gene is TRBV30, the J gene TRBJ2-5; possible D gene TRBD1, 5 bases. Germline lookup yields CDR1 GTSNPN and CDR2 SVGIG (reference sequence). This CDR3 has 13 residues. V dropped 1 base and J dropped 2 bases, with 8 bases sitting between them. This chain's CDR3 is CAWSGQPQETQYF. As DNA, the CDR3 is TGTGCCTGGAGTGGACAGCCACAAGAGACCCAGTACTTC.

The sample holds one count of this clone. The rearrangement uses TRBV2 and TRBJ2-2; 8 bases are a match to TRBD1. Germline-derived CDR1 and CDR2 are SNHLY and FYNNEI. CDR3 length: 16 residues. V was clipped by 3 bases and J by 0 bases; unmatched bases: 3. The CDR3 DNA follows: TGTGCCAGCAGTGATGACAGGGGTGCGAACACCGGGGAGCTGTTTTTT. This translates into CASSDDRGANTGELFF.

The chain is built from TRBV7-8 and TRBJ2-1, with 13 positions matching TRBD2. Germline CDR1 reads SGHVS; CDR2 reads FQNEAQ. Trimming removed 5 bases from V and 7 bases from J; junction bases left unmatched: 5. The CDR3 runs 15 residues. CDR3 amino acids: CASSTGLAGENEQFF. Here the CDR3 DNA reads TGTGCCAGCAGCACAGGACTAGCGGGGGAGAATGAGCAGTTCTTC.

This clone was seen only once. V gene TRBV28 combines with J gene TRBJ1-2; no definite D call. This CDR3 has 14 residues. Germline CDR1 and CDR2: MDHEN and SYDVKM. V gave up 7 bases and J gave up 2 bases, with 14 bases separating them. CDR3 coding DNA: TGTGCCAGCACCCGAGTGACGCGGAACTATGGCTACACCTTC. It yields the protein CASTRVTRNYGYTF.

The chain is built from TRBV11-2 and TRBJ2-2, with 13 bases that match TRBD2. Germline CDR1 and CDR2: SGHAT and FQNNGV. The J segment lost 6 bases and the V segment lost 6 bases, leaving 7 bases of the junction unmatched. The CDR3 is 16 residues long. CDR3 protein: CASRGLAGRGAGELFF. In DNA form, the CDR3 reads TGTGCCAGCAGGGGACTAGCGGGAAGGGGCGCCGGGGAGCTGTTTTTT. The full variable domain, in which reference TRBV11-2 and TRBJ2-2 provide the parts outside the CDR3, is EAGVAQSPRYKIIEKRQSVAFWCNPISGHATLYWYQQILGQGPKLLIQFQNNGVVDDSQLPKDRFSAERLKGVDSTLKIQPAKLEDSAVYLCASRGLAGRGAGELFFGEGSRLTVL.

The genes are TRBV23-1 and TRBJ2-7, with TRBD2 identical over 13 bases. TRBV23-1 has ORF status, its function being uncertain. The CDR3 is 20 amino acids. Trimming removed 2 bases from V and 2 bases from J; junction bases left unmatched: 15. CDR3 protein: CASSQPPTSGRPVPPYEQYF. The CDR3 DNA sequence: TGCGCCAGCAGTCAACCACCGACTAGCGGGAGGCCAGTCCCCCCCTACGAGCAGTACTTC.

The V call is TRBV18, the J call TRBJ2-3, with TRBD1 matching 7 bases. Germline CDR1 and CDR2: KGHSH and LQKENI. The V and J ends lost 5 bases and 3 bases, in that order; junction bases with no gene match: 2. The CDR3 length is 13 residues. CDR3 DNA: TGTGCCAGCTCAGAGGGGGCGACAGATACGCAGTATTTT. Translation gives CASSEGATDTQYF.

The chain carries TRBV11-3 and TRBJ2-1; 12 bases match TRBD2. From germline, CDR1 is SGHNT and CDR2 YENEEA. Germline trimming cut 5 bases from V and 0 bases from J; bases unmatched to any gene: 5. The CDR3 length is 17 residues. Here the CDR3 DNA reads TGTGCCAGCAGCAGAACTAGCGGGAGGAGCTCCTACAATGAGCAGTTCTTC. Protein product: CASSRTSGRSSYNEQFF. Drawing the rest from reference TRBV11-3 and TRBJ2-1, the complete variable domain is EAGVVQSPRYKIIEKKQPVAFWCNPISGHNTLYWYLQNLGQGPELLIRYENEEAVDDSQLPKDRFSAERLKGVDSTLKIQPAELGDSAVYLCASSRTSGRSSYNEQFFGPGTRLTVL.

The chain has TRBV6-1 and TRBJ2-3; 12 bases match TRBD2. CDR1 MNHNS and CDR2 SASEGT come from the germline V gene. The CDR3 loop spans 15 amino acids. Unmatched junction bases numbered 4, after V lost 5 bases and J lost 4 bases. The CDR3 loop is CASSKTSGGADTQYF. For the CDR3, the DNA is TGTGCCAGCAGTAAGACTAGCGGGGGAGCAGATACGCAGTATTTT.

The chain couples TRBV4-2 to TRBJ2-1; 12 positions agree with TRBD2. The CDR3 has 15 amino acids. V lost 0 bases and J lost 13; bases outside the gene matches: 7. Germline V lookup: CDR1 LGHNA, CDR2 YNFKEQ. This CDR3 is CASSQDSLAGGLQFF. The CDR3 DNA follows: TGTGCCAGCAGCCAAGATTCACTAGCGGGAGGTTTACAGTTCTTC.

V and J are TRBV28 and TRBJ1-5, with 9 bases identical to TRBD1. In germline, CDR1 is MDHEN, CDR2 SYDVKM. This CDR3 is built from 17 residues. V dropped 3 bases and J dropped 0; count of bases not matched to a gene: 6. The CDR3 DNA reads TGTGCCAGCAGTTTTAACAGGGGGCTTGGTAGCAATCAGCCCCAGCATTTT. Encoded protein: CASSFNRGLGSNQPQHF.

The V and J genes are TRBV6-5 and TRBJ2-1, with a tentative D call TRBD2 (6 bases). The germline CDR1 and CDR2 sequences are MNHEY and SVGAGI. This CDR3 spans 16 amino acids. Between the trimmed V and J ends, which lost 0 bases and 2 bases, there was a span of 11 bases. CDR3 protein: CASSYSAGPTYNEQFF. CDR3 nucleotide sequence: TGTGCCAGCAGTTACTCGGCGGGACCCACCTACAATGAGCAGTTCTTC.